Below, 25 T cell receptor beta chains from the same sample are listed, as sequenced in a study of CD8 T cells in Susac syndrome. An amount of RNA that ranged from roughly 0.45 to 1 ug was reverse transcribed with random hexamers. From the immunoSEQ multiplex PCR reads, TCRdb called clonotypes with MiXCR, one entry per CDR3 protein. The data contain tens of thousands of distinct CDR3 sequences, 85% to 95% of them singletons. The sample comprised CD8+ T cells from PBMCs. Every receptor here comes from a human donor in good health.

The rearrangement links TRBV28 to TRBJ2-7; D unresolved. The V gene lost 2 bases and the J gene lost 3 bases, with 5 bases spanning the gap. Germline CDR1 MDHEN, CDR2 SYDVKM. The length of the CDR3 is 12 residues. The CDR3 loop is CASSLDLYEQYV. The CDR3 nucleotides are TGTGCCAGCAGTTTAGACCTCTACGAGCAGTACGTC.

CDR3 loop: CASSAGTSKGWYEQFF. CDR3 nucleotide sequence: TGTGCCAGCAGCGCCGGGACTTCTAAGGGTTGGTATGAGCAGTTCTTC. The V and J genes are TRBV9 and TRBJ2-1, with D tentatively TRBD2 (6 bases). This CDR3 spans 16 amino acids. CDR1 is SGDLS and CDR2 is YYNGEE in the germline V gene. Deletions cut 3 bases from V and 8 bases from J, with 21 bases between.

The gene calls are TRBV18 and TRBJ1-5, with D tentatively TRBD1 (5 bases). CDR1 is KGHSH, CDR2 LQKENI, per germline. V was cut by 3 bases and J by 0 bases, with 9 bases left in between. The length of the CDR3 is 15 residues. CDR3 loop: CASSPGRGSNQPQHF. The CDR3 nucleotides read TGTGCCAGCTCACCCGGAAGGGGTAGCAATCAGCCCCAGCATTTT.

The rearrangement links TRBV20-1 to TRBJ2-7, with D possibly being TRBD1 or TRBD2 (7 bases each). Germline CDR1 is DFQATT and CDR2 is SNEGSKA (reference sequence). The CDR3 contains 15 residues. V lost 1 base and J lost 2, with 15 bases in between. Written as DNA, the CDR3 is TGCAGTGCTAGAGCCCGGGGGGACAGACCCTACGAGCAGTACTTC. As protein: CSARARGDRPYEQYF.

This chain joins TRBV6-5 and TRBJ1-2; the D gene is possibly TRBD1 (6 bases). V shed 6 bases and J shed 1 base, with 15 bases lying between them. Per the germline V gene, CDR1 is MNHEY and CDR2 is SVGAGI. The CDR3 is made up of 15 amino acids. The CDR3 DNA reads TGTGCCAGCAGGAGTAACAGGGAGCGTAACTATGGCTACACCTTC. Encoded protein: CASRSNRERNYGYTF.

The chain couples TRBV19 to TRBJ2-1, with 7 bases matching TRBD2. V was pared by 3 bases and J by 0 bases, with 5 bases of the junction left unmatched. Germline V gene sequence: CDR1 LNHDA, CDR2 SQIVND (reference sequence). The CDR3 has 16 residues. CDR3 in amino acids: CASSIPSGDSYNEQFF. CDR3 sequence (DNA): TGTGCCAGTAGTATTCCAAGCGGGGACTCCTACAATGAGCAGTTCTTC. Using reference TRBV19 and TRBJ2-1 for the parts outside the CDR3, the full variable domain is DGGITQSPKYLFRKEGQNVTLSCEQNLNHDAMYWYRQDPGQGLRLIYYSQIVNDFQKGDIAEGYSVSREKKESFPLTVTSAQKNPTAFYLCASSIPSGDSYNEQFFGPGTRLTVL.

This rearrangement joins TRBV7-9 to TRBJ2-7; D gene ambiguous. V lost 5 bases to trimming and J lost 2 bases, with 10 bases between them. The CDR3 has 13 amino acids. Germline assignment: CDR1 SEHNR and CDR2 FQNEAQ (reference sequence). The CDR3 reads CASSPYKTYEQYV. The CDR3 nucleotides are TGTGCCAGCAGCCCATACAAGACCTACGAGCAGTACGTC.

The chain combines TRBV5-1 with TRBJ1-6, with a possible D match to TRBD1 (5 bases). V lost 0 bases and J 7 bases, leaving 11 bases between the germline ends. Germline assignment: CDR1 SGHRS and CDR2 YFSETQ. The CDR3 consists of 15 residues. This CDR3 reads CASSLGQGANSPLHF. CDR3 coding DNA: TGCGCCAGCAGCTTGGGGCAGGGCGCCAATTCACCCCTCCACTTT.

The CDR3 protein is CASRSGREQYV. CDR3 nucleotide sequence: TGTGCCAGTAGATCGGGTCGGGAGCAGTACGTC. The chain has TRBV19 and TRBJ2-7, with D unresolved. V was clipped by 6 bases and J by 7 bases, with 10 bases between them. There are 11 residues in the CDR3. The germline CDR1 and CDR2 sequences are LNHDA and SQIVND (reference sequence).

This chain joins TRBV7-9 and TRBJ2-3; 8 bases map to TRBD2. Germline values: CDR1 SEHNR, CDR2 FQNEAQ (reference sequence). After removal of 5 bases from V and 4 bases from J, the junction contained 11 bases not matched to a gene. The CDR3 has 16 amino acids. The CDR3: CASSGPGTRKPDTQYF. The CDR3 DNA sequence: TGTGCCAGCAGCGGACCCGGGACTAGAAAACCAGATACGCAGTATTTT.

This rearrangement joins TRBV5-6 to TRBJ1-2; D is ambiguous. Germline values: CDR1 SGHDT, CDR2 YYEEEE. This CDR3 has 15 amino acids. V dropped 0 bases and J dropped 0 bases, with 9 bases sitting between them. The CDR3 here is CASSLGISANYGYTF. The CDR3 DNA sequence: TGTGCCAGCAGCTTGGGCATCTCAGCTAACTATGGCTACACCTTC. The full variable domain, with the rest looked up from reference TRBV5-6 and TRBJ1-2, is DAGVTQSPTHLIKTRGQQVTLRCSPKSGHDTVSWYQQALGQGPQFIFQYYEEEERQRGNFPDRFSGHQFPNYSSELNVNALLLGDSALYLCASSLGISANYGYTFGSGTRLTVV.

The chain joins TRBV5-6 to TRBJ1-2; 7 bases fit TRBD1. J gave up 3 bases and V 4 bases, and 9 bases lay outside the gene matches. This CDR3 has 15 amino acids. In germline, CDR1 is SGHDT, CDR2 YYEEEE. The CDR3 coding sequence is TGTGCCAGCAGCGAAACCGGGACAGAGGACTATGGCTACACCTTC. This sequence encodes CASSETGTEDYGYTF.

The V and J genes are TRBV29-1 and TRBJ2-1; no firm D call. Trimming pared 7 bases from V and 7 bases from J, leaving 17 bases between. This CDR3 contains 13 residues. CDR1 and CDR2 (germline): SQVTM, ANQGSEA. The CDR3 region has the DNA TGCAGCGGCGCGGACGGCTTGTGGAATGAGCAGTTCTTC. The encoded protein is CSGADGLWNEQFF.

The V call is TRBV20-1, the J call TRBJ2-2, with D hard to call. Trimming stripped 5 bases from V and 0 bases from J, with 13 bases between. The CDR3 contains 15 residues. Germline V gene data show CDR1 as DFQATT and CDR2 as SNEGSKA (reference sequence). CDR3 nucleotide sequence: TGCAGTGCTCAAATCGGGTCGACGAACACCGGGGAGCTGTTTTTT. Translated: CSAQIGSTNTGELFF.

This clonotype was found a few times. The chain couples TRBV5-1 to TRBJ1-1; TRBD1 is a possible D gene (5 bases). The V end was cut by 3 bases, the J end by 1 base, with 10 bases between. Germline assignment: CDR1 SGHRS and CDR2 YFSETQ. There are 14 residues in the CDR3. In DNA, the CDR3 is TGCGCCAGCAGCTCGGGGACGCAGAACACTGAAGCTTTCTTT. Its protein is CASSSGTQNTEAFF.

CDR3 amino acids: CASSLGRGAYEQYV. DNA for the CDR3: TGTGCCAGCAGCCTAGGGCGGGGAGCCTACGAGCAGTACGTC. V is TRBV6-5 and J is TRBJ2-7, with D perhaps matching TRBD2 (6 bases). This CDR3 spans 14 amino acids. Germline assignment: CDR1 MNHEY and CDR2 SVGAGI. V lost 6 bases to trimming and J lost 2 bases, with 14 bases between them.

The chain joins TRBV11-2 to TRBJ2-1; 11 bases are shared with TRBD2. Trimming took 5 bases from V and 6 from J; bases not matched to a gene: 6. The CDR3 consists of 15 residues. In germline, CDR1 is SGHAT, CDR2 FQNNGV. CDR3 DNA sequence: TGTGCCAGCAGCACCTCACTAGCGGGGGCCAATGAGCAGTTCTTC. This translates into CASSTSLAGANEQFF. Together with reference TRBV11-2 and TRBJ2-1, the CDR3 gives the full variable domain: EAGVAQSPRYKIIEKRQSVAFWCNPISGHATLYWYQQILGQGPKLLIQFQNNGVVDDSQLPKDRFSAERLKGVDSTLKIQPAKLEDSAVYLCASSTSLAGANEQFFGPGTRLTVL.

V is TRBV4-1 and J is TRBJ1-5; perhaps TRBD1 as D (6 bases). The CDR3 loop spans 15 amino acids. The germline gives CDR1 MGHRA, CDR2 YSYEKL. V shed 8 bases and J shed 4 bases, with 18 bases lying between them. CDR3 sequence (DNA): TGCGCCAGCCAATACGAGGGGGGGCCTAATCAGCCCCAGCATTTT. Translated: CASQYEGGPNQPQHF.

The chain is built from TRBV28 and TRBJ2-2; maybe TRBD1 (5 bases). The ends were cut back, 6 bases at V and 2 bases at J, with 10 bases in the middle. The CDR3 covers 14 residues. The germline V gene has CDR1 MDHEN and CDR2 SYDVKM. CDR3 sequence: CASSPRVNTGELFF. Written as DNA, the CDR3 is TGTGCCAGCAGCCCCAGGGTCAACACCGGGGAGCTGTTTTTT.

The chain couples TRBV20-1 to TRBJ2-3, with D unclear. CDR3 length: 12 amino acids. V was clipped by 4 bases and J by 6 bases, with 11 bases between them. The germline V gene encodes CDR1 DFQATT and CDR2 SNEGSKA (reference sequence). The CDR3 DNA reads TGCAGTGCTACCTATCCCGGGGATACGCAGTATTTT. Protein sequence: CSATYPGDTQYF.

The rearrangement links TRBV6-5 to TRBJ2-1, with TRBD2 matching 10 bases. The germline CDR1 and CDR2 sequences are MNHEY and SVGAGI. This CDR3 spans 15 amino acids. V gave up 3 bases and J gave up 4 bases; unmatched junction bases: 3. DNA of the CDR3: TGTGCCAGCAGTTATCGGACTAGCGGTTACAATGAGCAGTTCTTC. Translated, it gives CASSYRTSGYNEQFF.

The J gene is TRBJ2-7, the V gene TRBV6-1, with 10 bases identical to TRBD1. Germline V lookup: CDR1 MNHNS, CDR2 SASEGT. The V segment lost 6 bases and the J segment 1 base; nucleotides outside the gene matches: 12. The CDR3 is 17 amino acids. This CDR3 reads CASSAGQGTLVSYEQYV. Here the CDR3 DNA reads TGTGCCAGCAGCGCGGGACAGGGGACACTAGTATCCTACGAGCAGTACGTC.

The CDR3 is CASSFGPGTPGEQYF. For the CDR3, the DNA is TGTGCCAGCAGCTTTGGTCCAGGCACCCCGGGCGAGCAGTACTTC. The V call is TRBV13, the J call TRBJ2-7; no definite D call. Looked up from germline, CDR1 is PRHDT and CDR2 is FYEKMQ (reference sequence). The germline V and J ends were trimmed by 3 bases and 6 bases, with 18 bases remaining between them. The CDR3 length is 15 residues.

V and J are TRBV27 and TRBJ2-7; maybe TRBD2 (5 bases). V lost 8 bases and J lost 1, with 15 bases in between. Per germline, CDR1 MNHEY and CDR2 SMNVEV (reference sequence). The CDR3 consists of 14 residues. The CDR3 coding sequence is TGTGCCAGCGCCAGGACGACTACATCCTACGAGCAGTACGTC. Translation gives CASARTTTSYEQYV.

The chain couples TRBV20-1 to TRBJ1-2, with no clear D. The V gene lost 6 bases and the J gene lost 2 bases, with 10 bases spanning the gap. Germline V gene data show CDR1 as DFQATT and CDR2 as SNEGSKA (reference sequence). This CDR3 spans 12 amino acids. This chain's CDR3 is CSASTANYGYTF. The CDR3 DNA is TGCAGTGCCTCGACTGCCAACTATGGCTACACCTTC.